This T cell receptor beta chain was profiled in a study of cytomegalovirus exposure and HLA in healthy donors. From the 120-subject validation cohort, which was separate from the approximately 670-subject first cohort, the donors were drawn. Measured with immunoSEQ multiplex PCR; TCRdb has only the in-frame clones, and not every one. This table has some 160,000 clones, 88% appearing once. Notes on this clone: The antigen is undetermined.

Losses at the gene ends were 5 bases for V and 2 bases for J; bases not matched to a gene: 5. CDR3 size: 14 residues. Germline V gene lookup returns CDR1 SGHAT and CDR2 FQDESV (reference sequence). Broader study findings: Overall, approximately 150 TCR beta chains were annotated as cytomegalovirus-associated.

V and J are TRBV11-1 and TRBJ2-7, with 8 bases lining up with TRBD1. The origin of this receptor is a man between 18 and 29 years old in good health and CMV-seronegative. Sequencing was carried out using PBMCs. CDR3 loop: CASSIGQGAYEQYF. CDR3 nucleotide sequence: TGTGCCAGCAGCATAGGACAGGGCGCCTACGAGCAGTACTTC.